The next 5 T cell receptor beta chains were all read from a single sample in a study of T cells in Graves' hyperthyroidism and ophthalmopathy. Amplification yielded TCR beta CDR3 regions, with RNA transcripts as the source. First-round RT-PCR of the TCR CDR3 relied on the HTBI primer set. TCRdb reprocessed the multiplex PCR reads with MiXCR, giving one entry per CDR3 protein. The table includes hundreds of thousands of distinct CDR3 sequences, 15% to 20% detected once. The sample consisted of blood. The receptors were sampled from a man between 40 and 49 years old with Graves' ophthalmopathy.

This clonotype has ten or more counts. V usage is TRBV28 and J usage is TRBJ2-7, with D possibly TRBD1 on 5 matching bases. V shed 5 bases and J shed 0 bases, with 14 bases lying between them. CDR1 is MDHEN, CDR2 SYDVKM, per germline. This CDR3 has 15 residues. The CDR3 DNA reads as TGTGCCAGCAGTCATCAGGGTGGAAGCTCCTACGAGCAGTACTTC. Its protein is CASSHQGGSSYEQYF.

The chain carries TRBV10-1 and TRBJ2-4, with 8 bases identical to TRBD1. The CDR3 extends over 13 amino acids. Germline loops: CDR1 WNHNN, CDR2 SYGVQD (reference sequence). J lost 8 bases, V lost 7 bases, and 7 bases had no gene match. The CDR3 is CASKTGDTDIQYF. The CDR3, as DNA: TGCGCCAGCAAGACAGGGGATACGGACATTCAGTACTTC.

For the CDR3, the DNA is TGTGCCACCAGCAGGACAGGGGGAAACTATGGCTACACCTTC. Translating it yields CATSRTGGNYGYTF. This chain links TRBV15 with TRBJ1-2, with TRBD1 matching 9 bases. Germline-derived CDR1 and CDR2 are LNHNV and YYDKDF (reference sequence). CDR3 length: 14 amino acids. J lost 2 bases, V lost 3 bases, and 1 base had no gene match.

In its sample, this clonotype was seen many times. The chain is built from TRBV2 and TRBJ2-5; 7 nucleotides line up with TRBD2. Trimming at V came to 2 bases and at J to 6 bases, leaving 9 bases not matched to a gene. This CDR3 spans 15 amino acids. Germline V gene sequence: CDR1 SNHLY, CDR2 FYNNEI. CDR3 residues: CASSELRASGKTQYF. The CDR3 DNA reads as TGTGCCAGCAGTGAACTCAGGGCTAGCGGAAAGACCCAGTACTTC.

This clonotype showed up many times. The CDR3 loop reads CASSLAEGPGTDTQYF. The CDR3, as DNA: TGCGCCAGCAGCTTGGCGGAGGGACCGGGCACAGATACGCAGTATTTT. The rearrangement links TRBV5-1 to TRBJ2-3; D is perhaps TRBD2 (6 bases). The germline CDR1 and CDR2 sequences are SGHRS and YFSETQ. The CDR3 is 16 amino acids. With 0 bases removed from V and 1 base from J, the gap between germline ends came to 12 bases.